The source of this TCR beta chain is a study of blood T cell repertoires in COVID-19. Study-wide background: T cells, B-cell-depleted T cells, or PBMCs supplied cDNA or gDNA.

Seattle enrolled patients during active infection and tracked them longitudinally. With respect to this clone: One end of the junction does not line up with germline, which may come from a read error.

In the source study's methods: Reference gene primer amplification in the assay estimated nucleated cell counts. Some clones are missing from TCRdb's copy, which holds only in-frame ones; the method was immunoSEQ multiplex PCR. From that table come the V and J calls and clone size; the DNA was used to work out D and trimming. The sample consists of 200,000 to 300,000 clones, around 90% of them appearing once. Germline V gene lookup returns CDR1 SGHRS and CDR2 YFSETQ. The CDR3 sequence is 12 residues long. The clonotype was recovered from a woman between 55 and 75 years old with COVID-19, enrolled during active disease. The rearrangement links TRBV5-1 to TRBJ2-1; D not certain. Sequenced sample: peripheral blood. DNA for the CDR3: TGCGCCAGCAGCTCCCGCTACGATGAGCAGTTCTTC. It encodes CASSSRYDEQFF.